This T cell receptor beta chain was documented in a study of blood T cell repertoires in COVID-19. On the study more broadly: The study drew acute and convalescent COVID-19 samples from the United States, Italy and Spain. Sources were T cells, B-cell-depleted T cells, or PBMCs; the material itself was cDNA or gDNA.

Authors' methods: The assay estimated nucleated cells by amplifying reference gene primers. The method was immunoSEQ multiplex PCR; TCRdb's version includes in-frame clones alone and lacks a portion of them. The V and J calls and the clone size are those of that table, but D and trimming were determined from the DNA. Here the sample spans more than 200,000 clones, around 80% being singletons. This CDR3 is 13 amino acids long. The V end was cut by 7 bases, the J end by 5 bases, with 14 bases between. This chain uses TRBV12-3 or TRBV12-4 with TRBJ1-1; TRBD1 might be the D (5 bases). The sequence was collected from a woman aged 40 to 50 who had recovered from COVID-19. Sequencing input: peripheral blood. The CDR3 here is CASNLAGLTEAFF. CDR3 in DNA: TGTGCCAGCAACCTCGCAGGGTTAACTGAAGCTTTCTTT.